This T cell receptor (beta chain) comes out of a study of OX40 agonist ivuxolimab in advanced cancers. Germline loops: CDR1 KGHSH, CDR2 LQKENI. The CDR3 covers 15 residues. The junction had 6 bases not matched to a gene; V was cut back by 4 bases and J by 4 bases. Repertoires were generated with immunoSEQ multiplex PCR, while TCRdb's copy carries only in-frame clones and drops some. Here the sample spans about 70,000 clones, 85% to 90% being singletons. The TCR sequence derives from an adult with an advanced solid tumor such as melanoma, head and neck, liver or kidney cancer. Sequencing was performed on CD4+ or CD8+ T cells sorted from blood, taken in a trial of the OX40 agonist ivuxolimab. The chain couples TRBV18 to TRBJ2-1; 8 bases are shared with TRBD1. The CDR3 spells CASSQDRALYNEQFF. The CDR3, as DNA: TGTGCCAGCTCACAGGACAGGGCCCTATACAATGAGCAGTTCTTC. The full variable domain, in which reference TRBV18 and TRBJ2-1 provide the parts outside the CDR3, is NAGVMQNPRHLVRRRGQEARLRCSPMKGHSHVYWYRQLPEEGLKFMVYLQKENIIDESGMPKERFSAEFPKEGPSILRIQQVVRGDSAAYFCASSQDRALYNEQFFGPGTRLTVL.